The clone carrying this TCR beta chain has at least ten counts. Its antigen is unknown. The source material, RNA transcripts, was used to amplify TCR beta CDR3 regions. The primer set for the first-round RT-PCR of the TCR CDR3 was HTBI. Each CDR3 protein is one row after TCRdb ran MiXCR on the multiplex PCR reads. The sample has more than 500,000 distinct CDR3 sequences, about 14% seen once; the top ten hold around 4%. Source material for PBMCs was roughly 10 ml fresh peripheral blood. This specimen comes from a study of T cells in Graves' hyperthyroidism and ophthalmopathy. Study-level points and caveats: Blood also held most thyroid clonotypes expanded beyond 0.001.

CDR1 is MDHEN, CDR2 SYDVKM, per germline. Trimming removed 8 bases from V and 3 bases from J, with 19 bases in between. This CDR3 contains 15 residues. The clonotype was recovered from a woman aged 40-49 years with Graves' ophthalmopathy. The material sequenced was blood. This chain joins TRBV28 and TRBJ1-2; a possible D gene is TRBD1 (5 bases). The CDR3 is CASAFLGDQDYGYTF. CDR3 coding DNA: TGTGCCAGCGCCTTCCTAGGGGACCAGGACTATGGCTACACCTTC.